A single sample gave rise to the 14 T cell receptor beta chains below, sequenced in a study of blood T cell repertoires in COVID-19. TCRdb's copy holds only in-frame clones and misses some; the assay was immunoSEQ multiplex PCR. The sample contains roughly 99,000 clones, roughly 80% of which appear only once. The sequenced sample was peripheral blood. These receptors were obtained from a woman of 80 years or more with acute or convalescent COVID-19.

Here the CDR3 reads CATSPAGGGAEDTQYF. The CDR3 bases are TGTGCCACCTCTCCGGCAGGCGGGGGGGCCGAGGATACGCAGTATTTT. The chain has TRBV24-1 and TRBJ2-3; TRBD2 matches 9 bases. Trimming removed 9 bases from V and 6 bases from J; junction bases left unmatched: 15. Germline loops: CDR1 KGHDR, CDR2 SFDVKD. The CDR3 is made up of 16 amino acids.

The chain employs TRBV28 and TRBJ2-1; possibly TRBD1 for D (6 bases). V was clipped by 2 bases and J by 7 bases, with 12 bases between them. This CDR3 region has 14 residues. Germline CDR1 reads MDHEN; CDR2 reads SYDVKM. The CDR3 region has the DNA TGTGCCAGCAGTTTAATTGACAGGAGGAATGAGCAGTTCTTC. This codes for CASSLIDRRNEQFF.

The chain employs TRBV30 and TRBJ1-2; the D is unclear. Looked up from germline, CDR1 is GTSNPN and CDR2 is SVGIG (reference sequence). CDR3 length: 16 amino acids. Trimming took off 0 bases at V and 4 bases at J, with 18 bases between the two ends. CDR3 bases: TGTGCCTGGAGTGTACCCTCCAAGCCCGGGAGCTATGGCTACACCTTC. As protein: CAWSVPSKPGSYGYTF.

The chain carries TRBV15 and TRBJ1-6, with 11 nucleotides matching TRBD1. This CDR3 has 19 amino acids. After removal of 1 base from V and 7 bases from J, the junction contained 12 bases not matched to a gene. CDR1 and CDR2 (germline): LNHNV, YYDKDF (reference sequence). CDR3 residues: CATSRARTGGPIGNSPLHF. DNA for the CDR3: TGTGCCACCAGCAGAGCCAGGACAGGGGGCCCCATCGGAAATTCACCCCTCCACTTT.

V gene TRBV7-2 combines with J gene TRBJ1-1; D not resolved. Germline CDR1 and CDR2: SGHTA and FQGNSA. V lost 3 bases and J lost 3, with 11 bases in between. The CDR3 contains 14 residues. CDR3 sequence reads: CASSLDQRDTEAFF. The CDR3 coding sequence is TGTGCCAGCAGCTTGGACCAGAGGGACACTGAAGCTTTCTTT.

The gene calls are TRBV27 and TRBJ1-2; TRBD1 agrees at 8 bases. CDR3 length equals 16 residues. The V gene end was trimmed by 2 bases and the J gene end by 8 bases; junction bases not matched to a gene: 13. Germline V lookup: CDR1 MNHEY, CDR2 SMNVEV (reference sequence). CDR3 in DNA: TGTGCCAGCAGTTTAGTGGACAGGGTATCTCTAGAGGGCTACACCTTC. The encoded protein is CASSLVDRVSLEGYTF.

This sequence joins TRBV4-2 and TRBJ2-7; 7 bases are a match to TRBD1. The CDR3 runs 16 residues. Germline V gene lookup returns CDR1 LGHNA and CDR2 YNFKEQ. The V segment lost 0 bases and the J segment 2 bases; nucleotides outside the gene matches: 7. The CDR3 sequence is CASSQDVDRWTYEQYF. CDR3 nucleotide sequence: TGTGCCAGCAGCCAAGACGTGGACAGGTGGACCTACGAGCAGTACTTC.

The chain uses TRBV18 and TRBJ2-2; weak D call: TRBD2 (6 bases). The V gene's germline CDR1 is KGHSH and CDR2 LQKENI. V was trimmed by 0 bases and J by 5 bases, leaving 13 bases between them. This CDR3 spans 16 amino acids. The DNA of the CDR3 is TGTGCCAGCTCACCACCGTTAAAGGGAGGTACCGGGGAGCTGTTTTTT. It yields the protein CASSPPLKGGTGELFF.

The V call is TRBV14, the J call TRBJ1-4, with TRBD1 identical over 8 bases. This CDR3 spans 14 amino acids. Germline-derived CDR1 and CDR2 are SGHDN and FVKESK. Trimming at V came to 4 bases and at J to 8 bases, leaving 6 bases not matched to a gene. The CDR3 DNA follows: TGTGCCAGCAGCCCAAGGACAGGGCAGGAAAAACTGTTTTTT. This sequence encodes CASSPRTGQEKLFF.

The genes are TRBV15 and TRBJ1-6, with a possible D match to TRBD1 (6 bases). Germline lookup yields CDR1 LNHNV and CDR2 YYDKDF (reference sequence). The CDR3 runs 15 residues. V was shortened by 6 bases and J by 5 bases, with 14 bases between the two germline ends. The CDR3 DNA reads TGTGCCACCAGACCGCAGGGGTCGAATAATTCACCCCTCCACTTT. It codes for CATRPQGSNNSPLHF.

The V gene is TRBV11-2, the J gene TRBJ2-1, with 10 nucleotides matching TRBD2. V was clipped by 5 bases and J by 8 bases; unmatched bases: 9. Germline loops: CDR1 SGHAT, CDR2 FQNNGV. This CDR3 has 15 residues. CDR3 region: CASSRAAGGIYEQFF. CDR3 DNA: TGTGCCAGCAGCCGAGCAGCGGGGGGGATTTATGAGCAGTTCTTC.

V and J are TRBV5-4 and TRBJ1-1; D is perhaps TRBD1 (6 bases). Germline V gene lookup returns CDR1 SGHNT and CDR2 YYREEE (reference sequence). Deletions cut 3 bases from V and 5 bases from J, with 14 bases between. This CDR3 contains 14 residues. The CDR3 is CASSSDGQRTEAFF. As DNA, the CDR3 is TGTGCCAGCAGCTCCGACGGACAGAGGACTGAAGCTTTCTTT.

This clone occurred a few times. This sequence joins TRBV7-2 and TRBJ1-3, with D possibly TRBD1 on 5 matching bases. V lost 4 bases to trimming and J lost 0 bases, with 13 bases between them. CDR3 size: 16 residues. The germline CDR1 and CDR2 sequences are SGHTA and FQGNSA. The CDR3 bases are TGTGCCAGCAGCTCGGGGGGTAGTAGCTCTGGAAACACCATATATTTT. Protein: CASSSGGSSSGNTIYF.

The table lists this clone with a few counts. The V gene is TRBV2, the J gene TRBJ1-4; tentatively, D is TRBD1 (6 bases). Germline values: CDR1 SNHLY, CDR2 FYNNEI. The CDR3 consists of 14 residues. Trimming removed 7 bases from V and 1 base from J, with 10 bases in between. CDR3 protein: CASTVQGTNEKLFF. The CDR3, as DNA: TGTGCCAGCACCGTACAGGGAACTAATGAAAAACTGTTTTTT.